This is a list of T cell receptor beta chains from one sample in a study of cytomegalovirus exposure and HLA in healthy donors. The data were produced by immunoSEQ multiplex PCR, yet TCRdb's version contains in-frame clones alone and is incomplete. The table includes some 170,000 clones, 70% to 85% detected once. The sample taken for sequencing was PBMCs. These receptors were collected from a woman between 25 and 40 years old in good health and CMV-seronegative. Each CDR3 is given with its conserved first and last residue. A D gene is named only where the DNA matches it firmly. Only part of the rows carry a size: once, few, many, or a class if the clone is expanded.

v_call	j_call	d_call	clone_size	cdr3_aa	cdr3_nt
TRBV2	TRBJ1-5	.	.	CASRRTQYSNQPQHF	TGTGCCAGCAGGAGGACACAGTATAGCAATCAGCCCCAGCATTTT
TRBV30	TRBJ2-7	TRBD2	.	CAWSFLGLRLSYEQYF	TGTGCCTGGAGTTTCCTGGGACTACGCCTCTCCTACGAGCAGTACTTC
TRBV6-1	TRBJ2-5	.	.	CASSEAGHGRETQYF	TGTGCCAGCAGTGAAGCGGGGCACGGGCGGGAGACCCAGTACTTC
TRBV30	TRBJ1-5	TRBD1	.	CAWSTGGLSNQPQHF	TGTGCCTGGAGTACAGGGGGCCTGAGCAATCAGCCCCAGCATTTT
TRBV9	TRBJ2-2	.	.	CASSVGGSAGELFF	TGTGCCAGCAGCGTAGGGGGCTCAGCCGGGGAGCTGTTTTTT
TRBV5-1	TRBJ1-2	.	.	CASSGVGGDYGYTF	TGCGCCAGCAGCGGAGTTGGGGGGGACTATGGCTACACCTTC
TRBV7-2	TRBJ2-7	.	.	CASSLNGGSSYEQYF	TGTGCCAGCAGCCTCAATGGAGGGAGCTCCTACGAGCAGTACTTC
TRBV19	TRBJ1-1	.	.	CASSIVGRPPEAFF	TGTGCCAGTAGTATAGTCGGCAGGCCTCCTGAAGCTTTCTTT
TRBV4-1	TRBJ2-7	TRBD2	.	CASSNLPSGAYEQYF	TGCGCCAGCAGCAACCTCCCTAGCGGCGCCTACGAGCAGTACTTC
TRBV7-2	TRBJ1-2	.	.	CASSQGWGGNGYTF	TGTGCCAGCAGCCAAGGGTGGGGGGGCAATGGCTACACCTTC
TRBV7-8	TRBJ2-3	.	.	CASSLLSGGLRADTQYF	TGTGCCAGCAGCTTGCTGTCTGGCGGGTTAAGGGCAGATACGCAGTATTTT
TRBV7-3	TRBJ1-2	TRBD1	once	CASSLTGTEGGYTF	TGTGCCAGCAGCTTGACCGGGACAGAGGGCGGCTACACCTTC
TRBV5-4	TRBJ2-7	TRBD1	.	CASSLGTGRSYEQYF	TGTGCCAGCAGCTTGGGGACAGGAAGGTCCTACGAGCAGTACTTC
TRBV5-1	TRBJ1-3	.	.	CASSFSGTGLASGNTIYF	TGCGCCAGCAGCTTCTCCGGGACGGGACTGGCCTCTGGAAACACCATATATTTT
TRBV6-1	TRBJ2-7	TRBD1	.	CASIMDRGDYEQYF	TGTGCCAGCATTATGGACAGGGGAGATTACGAGCAGTACTTC
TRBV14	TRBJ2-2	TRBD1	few	CASSVLTGTGVFEGTGELFF	TGTGCCAGCAGCGTGCTCACCGGGACAGGGGTTTTTGAGGGGACCGGGGAGCTGTTTTTT
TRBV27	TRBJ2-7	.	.	CASRGLAYEQYF	TGTGCCAGCAGAGGACTTGCCTACGAGCAGTACTTC
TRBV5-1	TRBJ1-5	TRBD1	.	CASSPGTGGPNQPQHF	TGCGCCAGCAGCCCGGGGACAGGGGGACCTAATCAGCCCCAGCATTTT
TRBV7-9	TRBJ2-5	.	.	CSSSLVEYQETQYF	TGTTCCAGCAGCTTAGTAGAATACCAAGAGACCCAGTACTTC
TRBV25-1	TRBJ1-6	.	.	CASSGISDINSPLHF	TGTGCCAGCAGTGGAATATCGGACATAAATTCACCCCTCCACTTT
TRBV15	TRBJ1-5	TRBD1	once	CATSRSAGGHQPQHF	TGTGCCACCAGCAGATCCGCAGGGGGCCATCAGCCCCAGCATTTT
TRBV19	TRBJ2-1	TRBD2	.	CASGTSGYNEQFF	TGTGCCAGCGGGACTAGCGGCTACAATGAGCAGTTCTTC
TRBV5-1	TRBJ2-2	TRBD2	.	CASSSLAGVNTGELFF	TGCGCCAGCAGCTCTTTAGCGGGGGTGAACACCGGGGAGCTGTTTTTT
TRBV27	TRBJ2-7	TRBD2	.	CASSRGLAHEQYF	TGTGCCAGCAGTAGGGGACTAGCGCACGAGCAGTACTTC
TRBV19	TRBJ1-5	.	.	CASSTRGAQPQHF	TGTGCCAGTAGTACGCGGGGGGCTCAGCCCCAGCATTTT
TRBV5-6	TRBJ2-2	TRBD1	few	CASSRGTGGMSTGELFF	TGTGCCAGCAGCCGAGGGACAGGGGGCATGAGCACCGGGGAGCTGTTTTTT
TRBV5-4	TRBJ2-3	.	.	CASSPESPDTQYF	TGTGCCAGCAGCCCTGAGAGCCCGGATACGCAGTATTTT
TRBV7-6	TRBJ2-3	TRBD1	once	CASSLITGETDTQYF	TGTGCCAGCAGCTTAATCACAGGGGAGACAGATACGCAGTATTTT
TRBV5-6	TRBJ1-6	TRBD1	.	CASSEDRTDSPLHF	TGTGCCAGCAGCGAGGACAGGACGGATTCACCCCTCCACTTT
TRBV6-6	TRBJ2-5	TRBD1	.	CASSSAGTGGGETQYF	TGTGCCAGCAGTTCAGCCGGGACAGGGGGAGGAGAGACCCAGTACTTC
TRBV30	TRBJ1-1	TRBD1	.	CAWSAETGPEAFF	TGTGCCTGGAGTGCCGAGACAGGGCCTGAAGCTTTCTTT
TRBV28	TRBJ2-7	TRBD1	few	CASSSPGQAAYEQYF	TGTGCCAGCAGCTCCCCCGGACAGGCGGCCTACGAGCAGTACTTC
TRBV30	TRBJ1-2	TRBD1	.	CAWSKRGPPYGYTF	TGTGCCTGGAGTAAGAGGGGGCCCCCCTATGGCTACACCTTC
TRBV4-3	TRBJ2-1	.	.	CASSQVGPHGNEQFF	TGCGCCAGCAGCCAAGTGGGGCCCCATGGCAATGAGCAGTTCTTC
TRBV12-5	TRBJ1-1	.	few	CASGQYTEAFF	TGTGCTAGTGGACAGTACACTGAAGCTTTCTTT
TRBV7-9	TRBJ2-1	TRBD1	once	CASSPTGTGGDEQFF	TGTGCCAGCAGCCCCACCGGGACAGGGGGCGATGAGCAGTTCTTC
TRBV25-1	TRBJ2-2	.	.	CASSEARGALTGELFF	TGTGCCAGCAGTGAAGCTCGGGGGGCGCTCACCGGGGAGCTGTTTTTT
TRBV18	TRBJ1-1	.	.	CASSPNLQGAGTEAFF	TGTGCCAGCTCACCGAATTTACAGGGCGCGGGCACTGAAGCTTTCTTT
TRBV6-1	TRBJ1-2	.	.	CASSERYGYTF	TGTGCCAGCAGTGAGAGGTATGGCTACACCTTC
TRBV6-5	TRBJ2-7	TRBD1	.	CASSFGQGEGYEQYF	TGTGCCAGCAGTTTCGGACAGGGGGAGGGGTACGAGCAGTACTTC
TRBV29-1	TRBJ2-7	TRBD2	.	CSVEGSGRGSYEQYF	TGCAGCGTTGAGGGGAGCGGGAGAGGCTCCTACGAGCAGTACTTC
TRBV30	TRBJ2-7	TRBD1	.	CAWSILRDRGFEQYF	TGTGCCTGGAGCATACTCCGGGACAGGGGTTTTGAGCAGTACTTC
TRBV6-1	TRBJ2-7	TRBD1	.	CATNPGTGGFEQYF	TGTGCCACCAACCCGGGGACAGGGGGCTTCGAGCAGTACTTC
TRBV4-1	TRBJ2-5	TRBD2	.	CASSQGLAGGQETQYF	TGCGCCAGCAGCCAAGGACTAGCGGGAGGACAAGAGACCCAGTACTTC
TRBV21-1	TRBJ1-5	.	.	CASTVNQPQHF	TGTGCCAGCACCGTAAATCAGCCCCAGCATTTT
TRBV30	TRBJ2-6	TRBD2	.	CAWSRGGARGSSGANVLTF	TGTGCCTGGAGCCGGGGGGGCGCCAGGGGAAGCTCTGGGGCCAACGTCCTGACTTTC
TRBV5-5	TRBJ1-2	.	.	CASSLQRGSDYGYTF	TGTGCCAGCAGTCTCCAGCGCGGATCGGACTATGGCTACACCTTC